This T cell receptor beta chain is drawn from a study of shared clonotypes between healthy human individuals. Concerning this clone itself: Antigen unknown.

General study findings and limits: When naive CD4 clonotypes were compared across several donors, 5% to 5.5% were shared. Generally, naive subsets (rather than memory subsets) showed larger estimated richness. Non-shared clonotypes showed lower generation probabilities than clonotypes common to all four donors. Clonotype sharing among donors likely depends on sequencing depth.

In germline, CDR1 is SGHVS, CDR2 FNYEAQ. This CDR3 region has 14 residues. V was clipped by 2 bases and J by 5 bases, with 12 bases between them. TCRdb's table, derived via immunoSEQ multiplex PCR, lists solely in-frame clones and lacks some. The sample shows some 1,600,000 clones, 95% to 99% of them seen only once. The rearrangement joins TRBV7-6 to TRBJ2-5, with D perhaps matching TRBD2 (6 bases). The clonotype originates from a man aged 25-45 years in good health. Specimen: naive CD4+ T cells sorted from blood. As for subset: CD45RA+ positively selected. CDR3 in amino acids: CASSLLARGETQYF. For the CDR3, the DNA is TGTGCCAGCAGCTTATTAGCCCGGGGGGAGACCCAGTACTTC.